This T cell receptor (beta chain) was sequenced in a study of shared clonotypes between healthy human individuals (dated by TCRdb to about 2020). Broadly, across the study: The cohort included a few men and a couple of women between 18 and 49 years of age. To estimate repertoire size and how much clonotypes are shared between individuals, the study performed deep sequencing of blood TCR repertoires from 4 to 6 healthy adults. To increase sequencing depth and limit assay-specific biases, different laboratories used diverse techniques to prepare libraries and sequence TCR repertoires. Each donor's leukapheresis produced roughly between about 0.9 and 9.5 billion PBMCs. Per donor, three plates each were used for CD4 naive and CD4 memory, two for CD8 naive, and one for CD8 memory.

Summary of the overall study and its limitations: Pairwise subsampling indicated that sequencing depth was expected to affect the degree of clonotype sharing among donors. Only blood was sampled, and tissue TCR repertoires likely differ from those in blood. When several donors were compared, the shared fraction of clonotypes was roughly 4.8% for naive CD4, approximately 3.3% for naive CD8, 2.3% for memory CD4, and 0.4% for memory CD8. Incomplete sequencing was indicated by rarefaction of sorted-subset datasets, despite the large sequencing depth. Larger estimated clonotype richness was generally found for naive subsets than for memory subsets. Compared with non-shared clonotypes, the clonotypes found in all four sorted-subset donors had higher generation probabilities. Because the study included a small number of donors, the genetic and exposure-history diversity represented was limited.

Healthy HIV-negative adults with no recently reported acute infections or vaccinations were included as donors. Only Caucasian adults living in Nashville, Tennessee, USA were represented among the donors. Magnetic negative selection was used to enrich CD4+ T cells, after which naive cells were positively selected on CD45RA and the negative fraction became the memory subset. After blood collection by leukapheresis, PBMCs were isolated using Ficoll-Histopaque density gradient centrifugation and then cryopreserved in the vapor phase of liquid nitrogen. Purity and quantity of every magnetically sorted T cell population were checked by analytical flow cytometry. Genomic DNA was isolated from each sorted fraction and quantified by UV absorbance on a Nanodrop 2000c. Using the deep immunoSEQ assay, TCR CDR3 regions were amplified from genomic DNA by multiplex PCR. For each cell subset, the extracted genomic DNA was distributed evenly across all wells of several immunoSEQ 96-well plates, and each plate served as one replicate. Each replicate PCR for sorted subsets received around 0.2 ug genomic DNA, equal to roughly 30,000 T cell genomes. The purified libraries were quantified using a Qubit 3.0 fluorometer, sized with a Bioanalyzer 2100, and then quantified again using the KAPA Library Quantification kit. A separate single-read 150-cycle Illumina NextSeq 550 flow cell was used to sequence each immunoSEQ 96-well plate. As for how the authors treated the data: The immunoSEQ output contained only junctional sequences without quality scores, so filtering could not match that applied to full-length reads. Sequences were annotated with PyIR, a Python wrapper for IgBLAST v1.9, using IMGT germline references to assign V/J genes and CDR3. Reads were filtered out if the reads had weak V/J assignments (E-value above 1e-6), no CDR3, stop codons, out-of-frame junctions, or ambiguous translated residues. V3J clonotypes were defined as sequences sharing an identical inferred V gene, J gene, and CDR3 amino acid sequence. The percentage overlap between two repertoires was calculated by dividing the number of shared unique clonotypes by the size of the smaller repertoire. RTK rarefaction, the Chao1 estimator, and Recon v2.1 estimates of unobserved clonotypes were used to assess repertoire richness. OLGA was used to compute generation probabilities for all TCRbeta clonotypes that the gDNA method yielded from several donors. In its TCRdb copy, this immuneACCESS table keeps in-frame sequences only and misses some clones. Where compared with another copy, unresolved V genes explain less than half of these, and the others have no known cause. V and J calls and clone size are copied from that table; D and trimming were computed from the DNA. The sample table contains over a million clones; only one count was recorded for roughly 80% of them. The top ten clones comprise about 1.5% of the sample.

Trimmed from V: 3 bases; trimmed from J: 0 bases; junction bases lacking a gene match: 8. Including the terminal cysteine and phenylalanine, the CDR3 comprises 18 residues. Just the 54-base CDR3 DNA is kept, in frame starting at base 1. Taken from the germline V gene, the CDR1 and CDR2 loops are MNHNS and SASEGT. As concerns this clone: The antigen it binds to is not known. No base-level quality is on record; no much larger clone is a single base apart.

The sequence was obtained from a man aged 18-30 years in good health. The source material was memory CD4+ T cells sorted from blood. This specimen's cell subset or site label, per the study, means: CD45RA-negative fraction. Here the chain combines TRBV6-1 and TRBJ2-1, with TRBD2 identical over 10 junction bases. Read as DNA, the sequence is TGTGCCAGCAGTGAGGTTCTAGCGGGAGTGGGCTCCTACAATGAGCAGTTCTTC. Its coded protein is CASSEVLAGVGSYNEQFF.